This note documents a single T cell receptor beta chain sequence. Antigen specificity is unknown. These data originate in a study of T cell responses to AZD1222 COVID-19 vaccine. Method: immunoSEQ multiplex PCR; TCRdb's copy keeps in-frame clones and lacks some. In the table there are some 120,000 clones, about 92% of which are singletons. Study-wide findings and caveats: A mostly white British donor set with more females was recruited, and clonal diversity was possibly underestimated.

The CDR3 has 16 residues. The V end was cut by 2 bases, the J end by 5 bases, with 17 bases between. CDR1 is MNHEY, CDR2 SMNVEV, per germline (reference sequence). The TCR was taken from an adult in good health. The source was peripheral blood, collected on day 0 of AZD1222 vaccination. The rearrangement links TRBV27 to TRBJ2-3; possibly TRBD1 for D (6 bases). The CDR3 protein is CASSLRGSSVGDTQYF. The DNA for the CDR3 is TGTGCCAGCAGTTTAAGGGGGTCCAGTGTGGGAGATACGCAGTATTTT.